This T cell receptor beta chain derives from a study of naive and memory T cell subsets. A UMI-containing oligonucleotide was joined by 3' ligation to the TCR cDNA template. Amplification of ligated cDNA took four PCR rounds with SP2 and nested alpha and beta constant primers. MiXCR was run by TCRdb on the 5' RACE reads, yielding one entry per CDR3 protein. Of tens of thousands of distinct CDR3 sequences listed, more than 6.5% are singletons. Germline V CDR1 and CDR2: SGHAT, FQNNGV. The V gene lost 5 bases and the J gene lost 0 bases, with 10 bases spanning the gap. This CDR3 has 15 residues. This clonotype was observed a few times.

The rearrangement joins TRBV11-2 to TRBJ2-2; D is ambiguous. This receptor was obtained from a female donor in good health. For the CDR3, the DNA is TGTGCCAGCAGCGGGTACGACGCGAACACCGGGGAGCTGTTTTTT. Translated, it gives CASSGYDANTGELFF.